This note documents a single T cell receptor beta chain sequence. The antigen it binds to is not known. No per-base quality is available; no much larger clone lies one base away. The germline V and J ends show losses of 3 bases and 1 base respectively, and no gene match explains 4 bases of the junction. The CDR3 starts with the cysteine, ends with the phenylalanine, and has 16 residues. Only the CDR3 portion is preserved as DNA: 48 bases, with reading frame beginning at the first base. Sequences SGHTA (CDR1) and FQGNSA (CDR2) are obtained from the germline V gene. Using the immunoSEQ assay, TCRB CDR3 regions were amplified from roughly 2 micrograms of genomic DNA, or from all available DNA when less than that was on hand. For multiplex PCR, 60 forward primers for TCR V beta segments and 13 reverse primers for J beta segments were used. To estimate reads per starting template, synthetic control templates were spiked into each sample at limiting dilution. Sequencing produced 87 bp reads on the Illumina HiSeq System. The source study handled its data this way. PCR and sequencing errors were removed by a nearest neighbor algorithm that merged closely related sequences. TCR overlap was measured as the percentage of unique tumor TCR beta sequences also present in the same patient's peripheral blood. TCRdb took over this immuneACCESS table, retaining in-frame rearrangements with V and J assigned. Such tables are incomplete; in checked studies, under half of the missing clones stem from an unresolved V gene, and the remainder is unexplained. Clone size and the V and J calls come from that table; the DNA yielded D and trimming. Recorded for this sample are 20,000 to 30,000 clones; roughly 90% of them occurred a single time. The leading ten clones occupy around 2.9% of the sample.

The time point label here, explained by the study, means: after dendritic cell vaccination, including at tumor progression/relapse. Patients were selected on the basis of adequate residual fresh-frozen tumor tissue and more than two years of available survival data. Molecular status otherwise varied across the glioblastoma patients, but none of them carried an isocitrate dehydrogenase mutation. PBMC were collected before vaccination, two weeks after the third vaccination, and at tumor progression if tumor progression occurred. The Qiagen DNeasy Blood extraction Kit was used to extract genomic DNA. The entry originates in a study of glioma-infiltrating T cells after dendritic cell vaccination (dated by TCRdb to about 2016). Describing the broader study: Of the approximately 15 glioblastoma patients in the cohort, all drawn from Phase I and II dendritic cell vaccination trials, 9 were newly diagnosed and 6 had recurrent disease. Patients received autologous tumor lysate-pulsed dendritic cell vaccination between about 2002 and 2013. To make the vaccine, monocyte-derived dendritic cells were cultured for 7 to 8 days with IL-4 and GM-CSF and then pulsed overnight with autologous tumor lysate. Tumor-infiltrating lymphocyte content was quantified and tumor and blood repertoires were compared in dendritic cell-vaccinated glioblastoma patients by deep sequencing of TCR beta CDR3 regions. Each patient was given three intradermal dendritic cell vaccine injections, spaced two weeks apart, in the arm below the axilla. TCR sequencing metrics, including TIL content and tumor-blood repertoire overlap, were correlated with survival after dendritic cell vaccination. What the authors observed across the whole study: TCR clonality showed no direct relationship with survival, which suggests that a diverse polyclonal response may be important. The cohort was small and heterogeneous, with few patients having full blood and tumor sets and even fewer initial-recurrent tumor pairs. The three-group TCR overlap response model was characterized as speculative, and prospective validation of the model was stated to be required. After dendritic cell vaccination, a higher estimated pretreatment TIL content predicted longer time to progression and overall survival.

The source was blood, collected after dendritic cell vaccination. The chain couples TRBV7-2 to TRBJ2-3; 10 junctional bases match TRBD2. The origin of this receptor is a human donor with glioblastoma. Read as DNA, the sequence is TGTGCCAGCAGCTTTCTTAGCGGGGGGCGCACAGATACGCAGTATTTT. This gives the protein CASSFLSGGRTDTQYF.